This TCR beta chain was sequenced for a study of blood T cells in healthy people across ages. The CDR3 runs 14 residues. CDR1 and CDR2 (germline): SGHTA, FQGNSA. V gave up 4 bases and J gave up 4 bases; unmatched junction bases: 3. Combining a sample-barcoded 5' primer with a J-beta primer mix, a second PCR ran for 7 to 11 cycles. Template switching added a 12-random-nucleotide identifier to every cDNA molecule. Per sample, CDR3-containing paired-end reads numbered at least 2.5 million. TCRdb redid the calling of the 5' RACE reads with MiXCR, one entry per CDR3 protein. The sample has more than 1,400,000 distinct CDR3 sequences, approximately 40% seen once.

This rearrangement joins TRBV7-2 to TRBJ1-2, with TRBD1 identical over 10 bases. This TCR was sampled from a woman aged 18-29 years in good health. Sequencing was carried out using blood. The CDR3 here is CASSWDRGSYGYTF. In DNA form, the CDR3 reads TGTGCCAGCAGCTGGGACAGGGGAAGCTATGGCTACACCTTC.